A selection of T cell receptor beta chains follows, all from one sample in a study of T cell repertoires in cytomegalovirus infection. Via MiXCR, TCRdb re-called the reads, giving one row per CDR3 protein. Altogether over 150,000 distinct CDR3 sequences are present, roughly 14% being singletons, with the ten largest covering roughly 30%. The sample comprised PBMCs. These receptors were taken from a human donor in good health (CMV status not recorded). Some clones in this sample may be carry-over from other donors' samples. Both conserved end residues are part of each CDR3. The D gene is left open where the match is weak. For some rows the clone size is stated as once, few or many, or as a class when expanded; others skip it.

clone_size: -
v_call: TRBV18
d_call: -
j_call: TRBJ2-7
cdr3_nt: TGTGCCAGCTCACCACCGAGTAAGGTCCACGAGCAGTACTTC
cdr3_aa: CASSPPSKVHEQYF

clone_size: -
v_call: TRBV5-1
d_call: -
j_call: TRBJ1-5
cdr3_nt: TGCGCCAGCAGCTTGGAGGGCAGGGATTACAATCAGCCCCAGCATTTT
cdr3_aa: CASSLEGRDYNQPQHF

clone_size: many
v_call: TRBV7-2
d_call: -
j_call: TRBJ1-5
cdr3_nt: TGTGCCAGCAGCTCCTCCTTGGGCCAGCCCCAGCATTTT
cdr3_aa: CASSSSLGQPQHF

clone_size: few
v_call: TRBV7-3
d_call: TRBD1
j_call: TRBJ1-5
cdr3_nt: TGTGCCAGCAGCTCAAGGGACAGGTCCAATCAGCCCCAGCATTTT
cdr3_aa: CASSSRDRSNQPQHF

clone_size: once
v_call: TRBV6-2/TRBV6-3
d_call: TRBD2
j_call: TRBJ2-1
cdr3_nt: TGTGCCAGCAGCCCAACTAGCGGGAGTGGTAATGAGCAGTTCTTC
cdr3_aa: CASSPTSGSGNEQFF

clone_size: many
v_call: TRBV7-9
d_call: -
j_call: TRBJ1-5
cdr3_nt: TGTGCCAGCACCCTGACAGATAGCAATCAGCCCCAGCATTTT
cdr3_aa: CASTLTDSNQPQHF

clone_size: -
v_call: TRBV19
d_call: TRBD2
j_call: TRBJ2-5
cdr3_nt: TGTGCCAGTCGCCATTCCGGGACTAGCGGGAGATCGAGAGGAGAGACCCAGTACTTC
cdr3_aa: CASRHSGTSGRSRGETQYF

clone_size: few
v_call: TRBV27
d_call: -
j_call: TRBJ1-1
cdr3_nt: TGTGCCAGCACGCGTAAAGGGGTGAACACTGAAGCTTTCTTT
cdr3_aa: CASTRKGVNTEAFF

clone_size: many
v_call: TRBV7-6
d_call: TRBD1
j_call: TRBJ2-7
cdr3_nt: TGTGCCAGCAGCACAACCGGGACAGGGAGCTCCTACGAGCAGTACTTC
cdr3_aa: CASSTTGTGSSYEQYF

clone_size: -
v_call: TRBV29-1
d_call: -
j_call: TRBJ1-2
cdr3_nt: TGCAGCGTTGAATGGTCCTTAGGCTACACCTTC
cdr3_aa: CSVEWSLGYTF

clone_size: -
v_call: TRBV19
d_call: TRBD1
j_call: TRBJ1-6
cdr3_nt: TGTGCCAGTAGCTCCGACAGGGCTAATTCACCCCTCCACTTT
cdr3_aa: CASSSDRANSPLHF

clone_size: -
v_call: TRBV6-4
d_call: -
j_call: TRBJ2-3
cdr3_nt: TGTGCCAGCAGTGATAGGGGGGGGAGCCAAGATACGCAGTATTTT
cdr3_aa: CASSDRGGSQDTQYF

clone_size: -
v_call: TRBV20-1
d_call: TRBD1
j_call: TRBJ1-2
cdr3_nt: TGCAGTGCTAGCCCGGGACAGCCCTTCTATGGCTACACCTTC
cdr3_aa: CSASPGQPFYGYTF

clone_size: -
v_call: TRBV6-6
d_call: -
j_call: TRBJ2-3
cdr3_nt: TGTGCCAGCAGTTGGGGACCAGGGACAGATACGCAGTATTTT
cdr3_aa: CASSWGPGTDTQYF

clone_size: -
v_call: TRBV5-1
d_call: TRBD2
j_call: TRBJ2-1
cdr3_nt: TGCGCCAGCAGCTTGGGGCTAGCGGCCTCTGGGAGTGAGCAGTTCTTC
cdr3_aa: CASSLGLAASGSEQFF

clone_size: -
v_call: TRBV7-3
d_call: TRBD1
j_call: TRBJ1-1
cdr3_nt: TGTGCCAGCAGCACCGGGACAGCGGGCACTGAAGCTTTCTTT
cdr3_aa: CASSTGTAGTEAFF

clone_size: -
v_call: TRBV20-1
d_call: TRBD1
j_call: TRBJ1-1
cdr3_nt: TGCAGTGCTGCAGGGGGCCCGAGCACTGAAGCTTTCTTT
cdr3_aa: CSAAGGPSTEAFF

clone_size: -
v_call: TRBV10-3
d_call: TRBD1
j_call: TRBJ2-7
cdr3_nt: TGTGCCATCAGGGGACAGAACGAGCAGTACTTC
cdr3_aa: CAIRGQNEQYF

clone_size: -
v_call: TRBV20-1
d_call: TRBD1
j_call: TRBJ1-2
cdr3_nt: TGCAGTGCTAGGGAACGGGACAGGGGGCGGCGGAACTATGGCTACACCTTC
cdr3_aa: CSARERDRGRRNYGYTF

clone_size: -
v_call: TRBV5-1
d_call: TRBD1
j_call: TRBJ1-2
cdr3_nt: TGCGCCAGCAGCTGGACAGGGGACTATGGCTACACCTTC
cdr3_aa: CASSWTGDYGYTF

clone_size: many
v_call: TRBV28
d_call: -
j_call: TRBJ2-5
cdr3_nt: TGTGCCAGCAAGCCTTGGGCCGGGGCTCAAGAGACCCAGTACTTC
cdr3_aa: CASKPWAGAQETQYF

clone_size: -
v_call: TRBV28
d_call: -
j_call: TRBJ1-1
cdr3_nt: TGTGCCAGCATCAACGACTTGAACACTGAAGCTTTCTTT
cdr3_aa: CASINDLNTEAFF

clone_size: many
v_call: TRBV29-1
d_call: -
j_call: TRBJ2-7
cdr3_nt: TGCAGCGTTGATGGGGGGAACTACGAGCAGTACTTC
cdr3_aa: CSVDGGNYEQYF

clone_size: many
v_call: TRBV28
d_call: -
j_call: TRBJ2-7
cdr3_nt: TGTGCCAGCAGTTTGGGGCCCCAGGCCGGCGCCTGGGGGGAGCAGTACTTC
cdr3_aa: CASSLGPQAGAWGEQYF

clone_size: many
v_call: TRBV6-4
d_call: TRBD2
j_call: TRBJ2-7
cdr3_nt: TGTGCCAGCAGTGACGGCGGGAGTTTGTCCTACGAGCAGTACTTC
cdr3_aa: CASSDGGSLSYEQYF